The rows below give T cell receptor beta chains drawn from one sample of a study of cytomegalovirus exposure and HLA in healthy donors. Some clones are missing from TCRdb's copy, which holds only in-frame ones; the method was immunoSEQ multiplex PCR. The data contain about 260,000 clones, 80% to 95% of them singletons. The source material was PBMCs. These receptors all come from a woman aged 25 to 45 in good health and CMV-seronegative. Each CDR3 is given with its conserved first and last residue. Each record gives: CDR3 length, clone size, D gene, J gene, V gene, CDR3 DNA, CDR3 protein. A D gene is named only where the DNA matches it firmly. Clone size, where shown, is once, few, many, or a class for clones that have expanded.

14 NA NA TRBJ2-1 TRBV4-2 TGTGCCAGCAGCCAAGATCGTTCCTTCCATGAGCAGTTCTTC CASSQDRSFHEQFF
14 once NA TRBJ1-4 TRBV30 TGTGCCTGGAGTTACAGGGCAACTAATGAAAAACTGTTTTTT CAWSYRATNEKLFF
13 NA NA TRBJ2-7 TRBV25-1 TGTGCCAGCAGTGAATGGGGACAAAACGAGCAGTACTTC CASSEWGQNEQYF
16 once NA TRBJ2-4 TRBV5-1 TGCGCCAGCAGCTTGGAATGGGGTATGGCCAAAAACATTCAGTACTTC CASSLEWGMAKNIQYF
18 NA TRBD1 TRBJ1-2 TRBV28 TGTGCCAGCAGCATGGGTCGGGCTACAGGGGCGGGAAACTATGGCTACACCTTC CASSMGRATGAGNYGYTF
11 NA NA TRBJ1-1 TRBV5-5 TGTGCCAGCAGCTTGGGAAGCTGGGCTTTCTTT CASSLGSWAFF
16 NA TRBD1 TRBJ1-1 TRBV9 TGTGCCAGCAGCGCGAACCCAGACAGGGTGAACACTGAAGCTTTCTTT CASSANPDRVNTEAFF
14 NA TRBD2 TRBJ2-7 TRBV25-1 TGTGCCAGCATCTCCGGGACTACGCCCTACGAGCAGTACTTC CASISGTTPYEQYF
15 NA NA TRBJ2-2 TRBV10-2 TGCGCCAGCAGTGAGTCGACAGCCAACACCGGGGAGCTGTTTTTT CASSESTANTGELFF
19 NA TRBD1 TRBJ2-3 TRBV19 TGTGCCAGTACCACCCGCGGGGACAGGGAGGTTTCGTTCACAGATACGCAGTATTTT CASTTRGDREVSFTDTQYF
16 few TRBD2 TRBJ2-1 TRBV28 TGTGCCAGCAGCGGCAGGGGACTAGCGGGTAACAATGAGCAGTTCTTC CASSGRGLAGNNEQFF
16 NA NA TRBJ2-3 TRBV4-1 TGCGCCAGCAGCCAAGAGGCGGCAGATCGCACAGATACGCAGTATTTT CASSQEAADRTDTQYF
14 once NA TRBJ2-7 TRBV7-2 TGTGCCAGCAGCTTAGACTTCCGCTCCTACGAGCAGTACTTC CASSLDFRSYEQYF
14 once NA TRBJ1-2 TRBV11-2 TGTGCCAGCAGCTGGAGCGGCCGGAACTATGGCTACACCTTC CASSWSGRNYGYTF
13 NA TRBD1 TRBJ1-1 TRBV25-1 TGTGCCAGCCGAGGACAGGGTAATTCTGAAGCTTTCTTT CASRGQGNSEAFF
14 few TRBD2 TRBJ2-5 TRBV30 TGTGCCTGGAGTACCCTAGCGGTTCAAGAGACCCAGTACTTC CAWSTLAVQETQYF
13 NA TRBD2 TRBJ2-7 TRBV6-1 TGTGCCAGCAGGATGGATAGCGGGTACGAGCAGTACTTC CASRMDSGYEQYF
15 once NA TRBJ1-5 TRBV4-1 TGCGCCAGCAGCGAACGTATTATAGTGAATCAGCCCCAGCATTTT CASSERIIVNQPQHF
15 NA NA TRBJ2-3 TRBV9 TGTGCCAGCAGCGTGGGCGGACTTCGCACAGATACGCAGTATTTT CASSVGGLRTDTQYF
15 NA NA TRBJ1-2 TRBV5-5 TGTGCCAGCAGCTATTATTGGGAAGCTATGTATGGCTACACCTTC CASSYYWEAMYGYTF
16 NA TRBD1 TRBJ2-1 TRBV29-1 TGCAGCGTTGAAATTGGTGGGACAGGGTACCACAATGAGCAGTTCTTC CSVEIGGTGYHNEQFF
14 NA NA TRBJ2-2 TRBV25-1 TGTGCCAGCAGTGGGTCGCAGCCGAGTCGGGAGCTGTTTTTT CASSGSQPSRELFF
15 NA TRBD2 TRBJ2-1 TRBV9 TGTGCCAGCAGCCTCGGACTAGCGGGAGATTTGGAGCAGTTCTTC CASSLGLAGDLEQFF
14 NA TRBD1 TRBJ2-7 TRBV9 TGTGCCAGCAGCCCCAGGACAGGAACGGGGGAGCAGTACTTC CASSPRTGTGEQYF
14 NA NA TRBJ2-2 TRBV7-3 TGTGCCAGCAGGAGCCTCGAGAAGACCGGGGAGCTGTTTTTT CASRSLEKTGELFF
14 once TRBD2 TRBJ2-5 TRBV7-8 TGTGCCAGCACCCCCCCCGGGGGGCAAGAGACCCAGTACTTC CASTPPGGQETQYF
14 NA TRBD2 TRBJ2-3 TRBV7-3 TGTGCCAGCAGCTTATCGGGGGGAAAAGATACGCAGTATTTT CASSLSGGKDTQYF
14 NA NA TRBJ1-2 TRBV5-1 TGCGCCAGCAGCATCGAGGGCGGTTTCTATGGCTACACCTTC CASSIEGGFYGYTF
15 NA TRBD1 TRBJ2-5 TRBV19 TGTGCCAGTAGTCTCTGGGACAGTCCTCAAGAGACCCAGTACTTC CASSLWDSPQETQYF
14 NA NA TRBJ2-7 TRBV10-3 TGTGCCATCAGTGACTCGTCGGTCTTCTACGAGCAGTACTTC CAISDSSVFYEQYF
13 NA NA TRBJ1-1 TRBV7-2 TGTGCCAGCAGCTCCCTTTTGGGAACTGAAGCTTTCTTT CASSSLLGTEAFF
14 few NA TRBJ2-7 TRBV7-9 TGTGCCAGCAGCTTAGCGTTTAGATCCTACGAGCAGTACTTC CASSLAFRSYEQYF
14 NA NA TRBJ1-2 TRBV5-4 TGTGCCAGCAGCTTGCCAGACAGAGTCTATGGCTACACCTTC CASSLPDRVYGYTF
16 once TRBD2 TRBJ2-2 TRBV6-5 TGTGCCAGCAGTTTGACTAGCGGAGAAAACACCGGGGAGCTGTTTTTT CASSLTSGENTGELFF